This entry describes one T cell receptor (beta chain). Its target is unknown. The data were obtained in a study of cytomegalovirus exposure and HLA in healthy donors. The PCR employed 60 Vbeta primers together with 13 Jbeta primers. Data came from immunoSEQ multiplex PCR; TCRdb stores just in-frame clones and leaves some out. The data show 60,000 to 65,000 clones, and the top ten clones hold roughly 5.4%. The study, taken as a whole, reports: A list of approximately 160 TCR beta chains associated with cytomegalovirus was given.

Sequenced: PBMCs. The sequence was collected from a man aged 30 to 39 in good health and CMV-seropositive.

CDR3 protein: CASTRQGTNEKLFF. CDR3 DNA sequence: TGTGCCAGCACTCGACAGGGGACTAATGAAAAACTGTTTTTT. The V call is TRBV2, the J call TRBJ1-4; 8 bases fit TRBD1. Germline loops: CDR1 SNHLY, CDR2 FYNNEI. The V and J ends lost 7 bases and 2 bases, in that order; junction bases with no gene match: 3. The CDR3 contains 14 residues. Full variable domain (remainder filled in from reference TRBV2 and TRBJ1-4): EPEVTQTPSHQVTQMGQEVILRCVPISNHLYFYWYRQILGQKVEFLVSFYNNEISEKSEIFDDQFSVERPDGSNFTLKIRSTKLEDSAMYFCASTRQGTNEKLFFGSGTQLSVL.